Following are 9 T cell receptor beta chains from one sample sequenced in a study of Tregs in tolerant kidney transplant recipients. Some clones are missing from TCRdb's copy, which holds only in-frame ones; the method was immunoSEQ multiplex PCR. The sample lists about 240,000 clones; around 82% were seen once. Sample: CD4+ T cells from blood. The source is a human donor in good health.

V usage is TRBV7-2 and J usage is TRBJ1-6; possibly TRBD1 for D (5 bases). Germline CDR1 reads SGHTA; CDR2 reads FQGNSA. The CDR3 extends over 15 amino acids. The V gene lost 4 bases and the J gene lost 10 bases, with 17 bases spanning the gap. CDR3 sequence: CASSSEQAAGSPLHF. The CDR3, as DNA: TGTGCCAGCAGCTCAGAACAAGCTGCAGGGTCACCCCTCCACTTT.

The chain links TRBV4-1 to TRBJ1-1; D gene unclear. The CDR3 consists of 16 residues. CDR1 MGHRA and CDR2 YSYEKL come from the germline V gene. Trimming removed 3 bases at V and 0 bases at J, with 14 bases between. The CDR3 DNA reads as TGCGCCAGCAGCCACTACGGGAACATTTTGAACACTGAAGCTTTCTTT. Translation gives CASSHYGNILNTEAFF.

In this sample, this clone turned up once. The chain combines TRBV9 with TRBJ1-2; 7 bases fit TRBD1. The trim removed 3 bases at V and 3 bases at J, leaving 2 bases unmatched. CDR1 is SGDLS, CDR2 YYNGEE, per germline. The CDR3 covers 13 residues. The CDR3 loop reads CASSAGQDYGYTF. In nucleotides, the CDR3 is TGTGCCAGCAGCGCAGGACAGGACTATGGCTACACCTTC. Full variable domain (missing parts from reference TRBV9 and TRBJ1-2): DSGVTQTPKHLITATGQRVTLRCSPRSGDLSVYWYQQSLDQGLQFLIQYYNGEERAKGNILERFSAQQFPDLHSELNLSSLELGDSALYFCASSAGQDYGYTFGSGTRLTVV.

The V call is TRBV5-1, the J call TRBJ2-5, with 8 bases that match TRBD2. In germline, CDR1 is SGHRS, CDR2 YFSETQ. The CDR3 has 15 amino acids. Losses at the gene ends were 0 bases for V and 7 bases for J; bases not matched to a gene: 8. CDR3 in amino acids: CASSLVGGAVVTQYF. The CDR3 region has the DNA TGCGCCAGCAGCTTGGTCGGGGGGGCCGTGGTGACCCAGTACTTC.

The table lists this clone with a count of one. As DNA, the CDR3 is TGTGCCAGCAGCCCTAGACAGGGGAGGCGTACCAATGAGCAGTTCTTC. As protein: CASSPRQGRRTNEQFF. This rearrangement joins TRBV5-6 to TRBJ2-1; TRBD1 agrees at 8 bases. This CDR3 has 16 residues. The germline V gene encodes CDR1 SGHDT and CDR2 YYEEEE. Unmatched junction bases numbered 12, after V lost 4 bases and J lost 6 bases.

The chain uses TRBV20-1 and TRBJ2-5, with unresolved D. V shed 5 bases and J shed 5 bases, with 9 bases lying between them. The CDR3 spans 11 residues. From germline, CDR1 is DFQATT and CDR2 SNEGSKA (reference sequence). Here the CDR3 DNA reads TGCAGTGCTCCCGTCGCGGAGACCCAGTACTTC. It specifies CSAPVAETQYF.

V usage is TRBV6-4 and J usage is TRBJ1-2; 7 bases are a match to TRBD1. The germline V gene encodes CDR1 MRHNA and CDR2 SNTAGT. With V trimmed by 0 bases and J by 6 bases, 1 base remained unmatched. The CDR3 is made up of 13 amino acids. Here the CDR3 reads CASSDSTGNGYTF. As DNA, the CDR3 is TGTGCCAGCAGTGACTCGACAGGGAATGGCTACACCTTC.

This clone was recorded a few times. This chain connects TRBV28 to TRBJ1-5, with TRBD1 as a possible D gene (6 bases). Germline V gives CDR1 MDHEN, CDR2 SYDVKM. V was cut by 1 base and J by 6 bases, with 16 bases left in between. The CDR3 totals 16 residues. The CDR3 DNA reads TGTGCCAGCAGTTTATTTTGGGGGGCGCTGGGTCAGCCCCAGCATTTT. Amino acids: CASSLFWGALGQPQHF.

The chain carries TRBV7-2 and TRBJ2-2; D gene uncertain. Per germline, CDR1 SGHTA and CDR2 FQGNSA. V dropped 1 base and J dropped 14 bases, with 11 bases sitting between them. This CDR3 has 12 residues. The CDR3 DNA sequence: TGTGCCAGCAGCTTAGTGGCACAGCTACTGTTTTTT. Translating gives CASSLVAQLLFF.